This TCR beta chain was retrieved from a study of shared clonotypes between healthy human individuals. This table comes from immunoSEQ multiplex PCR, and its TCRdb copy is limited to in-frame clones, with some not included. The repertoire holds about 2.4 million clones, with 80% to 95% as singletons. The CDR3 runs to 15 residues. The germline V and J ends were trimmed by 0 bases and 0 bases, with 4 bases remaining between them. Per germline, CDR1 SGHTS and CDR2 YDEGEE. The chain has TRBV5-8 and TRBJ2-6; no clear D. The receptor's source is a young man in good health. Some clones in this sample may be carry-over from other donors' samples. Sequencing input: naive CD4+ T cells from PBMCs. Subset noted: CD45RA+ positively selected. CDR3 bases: TGTGCCAGCAGCTTGGCGAGCTCTGGGGCCAACGTCCTGACTTTC. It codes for CASSLASSGANVLTF.